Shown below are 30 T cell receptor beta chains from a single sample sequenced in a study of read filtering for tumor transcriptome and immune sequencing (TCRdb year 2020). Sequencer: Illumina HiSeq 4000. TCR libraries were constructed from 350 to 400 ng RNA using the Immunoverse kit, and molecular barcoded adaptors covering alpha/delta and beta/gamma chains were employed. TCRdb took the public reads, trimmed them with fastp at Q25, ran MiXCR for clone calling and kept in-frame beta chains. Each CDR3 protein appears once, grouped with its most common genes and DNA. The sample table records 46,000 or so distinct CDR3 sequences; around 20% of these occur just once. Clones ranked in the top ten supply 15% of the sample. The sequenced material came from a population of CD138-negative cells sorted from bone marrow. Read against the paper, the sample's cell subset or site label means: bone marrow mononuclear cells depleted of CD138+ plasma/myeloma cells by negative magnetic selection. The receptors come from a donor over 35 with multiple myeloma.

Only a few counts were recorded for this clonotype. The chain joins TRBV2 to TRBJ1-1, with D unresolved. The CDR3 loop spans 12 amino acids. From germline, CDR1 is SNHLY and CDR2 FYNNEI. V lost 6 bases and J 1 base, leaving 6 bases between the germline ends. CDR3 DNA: TGTGCCAGCAGACTGGAGAACACTGAAGCTTTCTTT. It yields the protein CASRLENTEAFF.

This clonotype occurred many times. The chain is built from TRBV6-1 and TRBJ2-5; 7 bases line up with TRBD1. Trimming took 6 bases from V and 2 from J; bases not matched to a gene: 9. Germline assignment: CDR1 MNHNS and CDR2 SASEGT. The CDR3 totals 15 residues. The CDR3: CASSRVRGIQETQYF. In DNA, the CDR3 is TGTGCCAGCAGCAGGGTCAGGGGGATTCAAGAGACCCAGTACTTC.

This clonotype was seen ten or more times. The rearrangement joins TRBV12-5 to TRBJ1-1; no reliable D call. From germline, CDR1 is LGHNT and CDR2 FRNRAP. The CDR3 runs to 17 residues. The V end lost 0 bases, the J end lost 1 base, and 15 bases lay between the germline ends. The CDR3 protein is CASGLVSPGSGNTEAFF. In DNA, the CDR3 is TGTGCTAGTGGTTTGGTCTCCCCGGGAAGCGGGAACACTGAAGCTTTCTTT.

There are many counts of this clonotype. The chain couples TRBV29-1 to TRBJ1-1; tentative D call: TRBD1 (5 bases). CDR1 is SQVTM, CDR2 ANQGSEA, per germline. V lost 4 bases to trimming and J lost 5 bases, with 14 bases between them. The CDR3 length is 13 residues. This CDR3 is CSVVYFRGTEAFF. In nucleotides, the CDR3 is TGCAGCGTTGTCTATTTCCGGGGGACTGAAGCTTTCTTT.

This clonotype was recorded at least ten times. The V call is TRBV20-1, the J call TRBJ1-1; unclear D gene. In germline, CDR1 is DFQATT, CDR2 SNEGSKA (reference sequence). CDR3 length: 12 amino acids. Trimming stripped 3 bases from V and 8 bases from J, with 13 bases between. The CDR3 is CSASGSGREAFF. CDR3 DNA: TGCAGTGCTAGCGGTTCAGGCAGAGAAGCTTTCTTT.

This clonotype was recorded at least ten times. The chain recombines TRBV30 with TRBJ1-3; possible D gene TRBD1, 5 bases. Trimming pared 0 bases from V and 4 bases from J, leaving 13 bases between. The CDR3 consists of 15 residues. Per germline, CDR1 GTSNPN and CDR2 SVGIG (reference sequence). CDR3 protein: CAWSVPAGRGNTIYF. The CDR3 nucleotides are TGTGCCTGGAGTGTACCGGCAGGGAGGGGAAACACCATATATTTT.

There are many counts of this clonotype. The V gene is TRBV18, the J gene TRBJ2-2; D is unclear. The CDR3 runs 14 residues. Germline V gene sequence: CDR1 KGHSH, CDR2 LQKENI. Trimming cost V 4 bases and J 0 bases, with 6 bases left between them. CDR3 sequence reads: CASSQEPNTGELFF. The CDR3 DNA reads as TGTGCCAGCTCACAGGAGCCGAACACCGGGGAGCTGTTTTTT.

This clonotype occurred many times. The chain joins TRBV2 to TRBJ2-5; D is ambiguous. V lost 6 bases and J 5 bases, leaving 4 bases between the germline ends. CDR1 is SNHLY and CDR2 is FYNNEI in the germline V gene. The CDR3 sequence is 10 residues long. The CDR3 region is CASSRETQYF. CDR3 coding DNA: TGTGCCAGCAGCAGGGAGACCCAGTACTTC. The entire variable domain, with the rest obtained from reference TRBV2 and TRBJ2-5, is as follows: EPEVTQTPSHQVTQMGQEVILRCVPISNHLYFYWYRQILGQKVEFLVSFYNNEISEKSEIFDDQFSVERPDGSNFTLKIRSTKLEDSAMYFCASSRETQYFGPGTRLLVL.

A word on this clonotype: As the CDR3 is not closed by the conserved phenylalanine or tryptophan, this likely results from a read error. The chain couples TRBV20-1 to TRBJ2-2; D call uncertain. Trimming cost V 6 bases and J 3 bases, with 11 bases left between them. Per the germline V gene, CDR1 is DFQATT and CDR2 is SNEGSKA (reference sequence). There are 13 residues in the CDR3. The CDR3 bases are TGCAGTGCCCTTAGCAGGTACACCGGGGAGCTGTTTTCT. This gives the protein CSALSRYTGELFS.

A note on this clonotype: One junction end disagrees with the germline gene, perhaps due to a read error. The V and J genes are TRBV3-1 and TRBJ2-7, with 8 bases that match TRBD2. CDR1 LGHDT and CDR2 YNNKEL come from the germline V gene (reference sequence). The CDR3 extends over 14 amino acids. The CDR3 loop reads CASRPPGGPYEQYF. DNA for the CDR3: TGCGCCAGCAGACCTCCGGGAGGGCCCTACGAGCAGTACTTC.

The CDR3 region has the DNA TGTGCCAGCAGCTCCGTACTAGCCAAAAACATTCAGTACTTC. It yields the protein CASSSVLAKNIQYF. The chain links TRBV7-2 to TRBJ2-4, with D unresolved. Trimming cost V 4 bases and J 0 bases, with 7 bases left between them. The CDR3 sequence is 14 residues long. Germline CDR1 SGHTA, CDR2 FQGNSA.

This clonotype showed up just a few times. In DNA form, the CDR3 reads TGCAGCGTTCCGTCCTGGACAGGGGGCCATGGCTACACCTTC. Translated: CSVPSWTGGHGYTF. The rearrangement links TRBV29-1 to TRBJ1-2; 11 bases match TRBD1. J lost 6 bases, V lost 5 bases, and 8 bases had no gene match. The CDR3 contains 14 residues. CDR1 and CDR2 (germline): SQVTM, ANQGSEA.

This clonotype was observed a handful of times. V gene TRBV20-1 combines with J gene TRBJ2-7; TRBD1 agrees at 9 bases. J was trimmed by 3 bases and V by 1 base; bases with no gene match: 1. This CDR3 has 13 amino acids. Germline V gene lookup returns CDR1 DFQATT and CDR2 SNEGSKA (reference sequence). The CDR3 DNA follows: TGCAGTGCTAGAGGGGACAGGGACTACGAGCAGTACTTC. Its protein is CSARGDRDYEQYF.

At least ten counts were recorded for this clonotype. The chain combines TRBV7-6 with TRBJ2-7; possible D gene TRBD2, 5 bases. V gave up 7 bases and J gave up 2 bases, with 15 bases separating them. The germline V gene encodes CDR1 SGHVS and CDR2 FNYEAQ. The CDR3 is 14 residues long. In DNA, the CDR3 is TGTGCCAGCACCCCCGGGATTAGGGCCTACGAGCAGTACTTC. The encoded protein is CASTPGIRAYEQYF.

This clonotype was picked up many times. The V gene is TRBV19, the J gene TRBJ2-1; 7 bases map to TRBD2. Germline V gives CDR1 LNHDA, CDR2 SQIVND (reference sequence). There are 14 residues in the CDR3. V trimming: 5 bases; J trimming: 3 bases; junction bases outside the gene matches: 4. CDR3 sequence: CASSRRELYNEQFF. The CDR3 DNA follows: TGTGCCAGTAGTCGGCGGGAGCTCTACAATGAGCAGTTCTTC.

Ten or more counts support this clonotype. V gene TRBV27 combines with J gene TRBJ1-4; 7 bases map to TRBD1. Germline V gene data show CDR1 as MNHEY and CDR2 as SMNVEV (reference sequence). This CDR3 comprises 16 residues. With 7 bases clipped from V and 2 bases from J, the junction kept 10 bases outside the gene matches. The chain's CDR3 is CASKEGAGITNEKLFF. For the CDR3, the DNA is TGTGCCAGCAAAGAGGGGGCAGGTATCACTAATGAAAAACTGTTTTTT.

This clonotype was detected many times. The CDR3 loop is CSARDLERLTVGRGEQYF. CDR3 coding DNA: TGCAGTGCTAGAGATCTCGAACGTCTGACAGTGGGTAGGGGCGAGCAGTACTTC. The chain carries TRBV20-1 and TRBJ2-7; the D gene is possibly TRBD1 (5 bases). V lost 0 bases to trimming and J lost 6 bases, with 27 bases between them. Germline V gene sequence: CDR1 DFQATT, CDR2 SNEGSKA (reference sequence). The CDR3 spans 18 residues.

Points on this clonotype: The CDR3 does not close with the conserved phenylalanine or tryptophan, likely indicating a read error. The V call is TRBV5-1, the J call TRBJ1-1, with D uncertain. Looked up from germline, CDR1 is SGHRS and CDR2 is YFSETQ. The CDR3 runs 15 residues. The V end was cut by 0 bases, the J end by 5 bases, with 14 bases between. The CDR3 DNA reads TGCGCCAGCAGCTTGGTTGGGATCCCGGAGACTGAAGCTTTCCTT. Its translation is CASSLVGIPETEAFL.

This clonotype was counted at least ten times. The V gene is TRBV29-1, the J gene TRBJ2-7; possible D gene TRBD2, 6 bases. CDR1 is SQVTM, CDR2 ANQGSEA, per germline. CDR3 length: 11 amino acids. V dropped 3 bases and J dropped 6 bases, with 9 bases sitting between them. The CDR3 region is CSVETGVEQYF. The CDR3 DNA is TGCAGCGTTGAGACGGGAGTCGAGCAGTACTTC.

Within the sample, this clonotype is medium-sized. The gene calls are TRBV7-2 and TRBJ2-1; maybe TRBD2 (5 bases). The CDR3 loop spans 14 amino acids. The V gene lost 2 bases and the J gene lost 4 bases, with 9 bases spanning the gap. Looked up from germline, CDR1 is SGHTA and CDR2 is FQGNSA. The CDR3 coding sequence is TGTGCCAGCAGCTTATATGGCGGGTACAATGAGCAGTTCTTC. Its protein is CASSLYGGYNEQFF.

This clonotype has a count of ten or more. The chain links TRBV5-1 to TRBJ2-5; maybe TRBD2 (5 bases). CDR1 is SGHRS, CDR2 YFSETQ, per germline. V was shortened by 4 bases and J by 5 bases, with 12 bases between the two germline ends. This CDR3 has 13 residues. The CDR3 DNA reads TGCGCCAGCAGCCTAGGTGGCGGGGAGACCCAGTACTTC. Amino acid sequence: CASSLGGGETQYF.

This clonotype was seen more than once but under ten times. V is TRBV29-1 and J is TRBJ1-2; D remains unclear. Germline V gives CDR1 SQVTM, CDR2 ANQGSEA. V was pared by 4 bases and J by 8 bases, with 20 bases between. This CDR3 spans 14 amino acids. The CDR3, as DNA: TGCAGCGTTGTGACTGACAACTATGGAGGAGGCTACACCTTC. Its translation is CSVVTDNYGGGYTF. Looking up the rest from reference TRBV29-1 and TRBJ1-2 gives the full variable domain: SAVISQKPSRDICQRGTSLTIQCQVDSQVTMMFWYRQQPGQSLTLIATANQGSEATYESGFVIDKFPISRPNLTFSTLTVSNMSPEDSSIYLCSVVTDNYGGGYTFGSGTRLTVV.

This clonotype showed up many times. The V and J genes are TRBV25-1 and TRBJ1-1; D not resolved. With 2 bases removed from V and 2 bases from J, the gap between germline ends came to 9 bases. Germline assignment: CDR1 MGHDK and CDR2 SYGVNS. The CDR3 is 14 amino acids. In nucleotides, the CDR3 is TGTGCCAGCAGTGAACTTGATGGAAACACTGAAGCTTTCTTT. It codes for CASSELDGNTEAFF.

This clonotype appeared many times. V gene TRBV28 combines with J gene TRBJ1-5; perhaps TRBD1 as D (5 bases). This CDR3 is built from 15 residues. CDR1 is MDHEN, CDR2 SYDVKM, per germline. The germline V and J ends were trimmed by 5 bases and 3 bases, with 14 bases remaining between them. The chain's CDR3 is CASSPPWGANQPQHF. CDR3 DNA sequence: TGTGCCAGCAGTCCCCCGTGGGGCGCCAATCAGCCCCAGCATTTT.

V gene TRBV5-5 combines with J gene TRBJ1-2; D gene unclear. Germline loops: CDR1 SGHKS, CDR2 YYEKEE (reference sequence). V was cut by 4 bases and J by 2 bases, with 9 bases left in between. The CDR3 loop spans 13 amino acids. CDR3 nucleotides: TGTGCCAGCAGCGTTGAGTCAAACTATGGCTACACCTTC. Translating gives CASSVESNYGYTF.

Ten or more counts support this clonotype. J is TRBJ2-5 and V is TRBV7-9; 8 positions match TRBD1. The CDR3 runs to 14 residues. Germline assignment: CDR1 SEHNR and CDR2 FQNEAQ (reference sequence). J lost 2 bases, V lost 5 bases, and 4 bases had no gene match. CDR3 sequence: CASSTGQGQETQYF. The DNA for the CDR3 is TGTGCCAGCAGCACTGGACAGGGTCAAGAGACCCAGTACTTC.

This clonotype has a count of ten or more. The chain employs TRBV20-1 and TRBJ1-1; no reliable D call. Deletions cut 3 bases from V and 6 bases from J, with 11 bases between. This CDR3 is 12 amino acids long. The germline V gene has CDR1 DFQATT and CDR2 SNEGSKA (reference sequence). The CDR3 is CSARERPAEAFF. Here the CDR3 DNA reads TGCAGTGCTAGGGAGAGGCCCGCTGAAGCTTTCTTT.

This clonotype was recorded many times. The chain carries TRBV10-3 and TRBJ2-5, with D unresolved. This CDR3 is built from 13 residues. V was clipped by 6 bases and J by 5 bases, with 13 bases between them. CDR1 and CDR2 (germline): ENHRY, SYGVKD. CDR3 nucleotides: TGTGCCATCAGCTACAGCCCCGGGGAGACCCAGTACTTC. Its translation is CAISYSPGETQYF.

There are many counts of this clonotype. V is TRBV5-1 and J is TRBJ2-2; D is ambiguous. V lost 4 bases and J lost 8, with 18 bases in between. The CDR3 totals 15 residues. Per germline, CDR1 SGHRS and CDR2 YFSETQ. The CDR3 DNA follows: TGCGCCAGCAGCCCCGAGGTGGTCGGTTCGGGGGAGCTGTTTTTT. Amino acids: CASSPEVVGSGELFF.

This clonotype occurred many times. In DNA, the CDR3 is TGTGCCATCAGTGAGACCCTCGGTCAGCCCCAGCATTTT. The encoded protein is CAISETLGQPQHF. The gene calls are TRBV10-3 and TRBJ1-5; D call uncertain. This CDR3 is built from 13 residues. The V gene's germline CDR1 is ENHRY and CDR2 SYGVKD. Trimming left V 2 bases short and J 6 bases short, with 8 bases between.